Listed below are T cell receptor beta chains from one sample, sequenced in a study of CD8 T cells in ankylosing spondylitis. One entry per CDR3 protein results from TCRdb running MiXCR on the 5' RACE reads. The data hold more than 150,000 distinct CDR3 sequences, with 15% to 20% observed a single time. Sequenced input: blood, either unsorted or a sorted T cell fraction (not recorded which). The source of these receptors is a male donor between 5 and 35 years old with ankylosing spondylitis or in good health (not recorded which). Both conserved end residues are part of each CDR3. The order of the fields is CDR3 protein, V gene, CDR3 length.

CASRRQVYEQYF	TRBV6-1	12
CSAKGGGGPTGELFF	TRBV20-1	15
CASSLKTGTNQPQHF	TRBV7-2	15
CSAELQGVITEAFF	TRBV20-1	14
CASPRQEDKNIQYF	TRBV27	14
CASSSGTFPLYF	TRBV12-3/TRBV12-4	12
CASSFPAGGPNEQFF	TRBV12-3/TRBV12-4	15
CASSLVAGVFGANVLTF	TRBV13	17
CASSLARDSYEQYF	TRBV7-9	14
CASSKEDGLNTEAFF	TRBV5-1	15
CATSTRDSNSPLHF	TRBV15	14
CASGHEETQYF	TRBV7-2	11
CASSLRGQGYNEQFF	TRBV19	15
CSAVGGSNQPQHF	TRBV20-1	13
CASSFSGDNSPLHF	TRBV7-9	14
CASSFSLTTNTGELFF	TRBV12-3/TRBV12-4	16
CASSLQVNNQPQHF	TRBV6-6	14
CASNTDFPGTGAVGANVLTF	TRBV27	20
CSASQPTGELFF	TRBV20-1	12
CASSLGKPQFF	TRBV12-3/TRBV12-4	11
CASSQGPFGAGFTGELFF	TRBV4-1	18
CASWTPSTQFF	TRBV7-6	11
CATSPGSLSTDTQYF	TRBV28	15
CASSYSREVYFDEQFF	TRBV6-2/TRBV6-3	16
CASSPSPRARETQYF	TRBV14	15
CASGTGSYNEQFF	TRBV19	13
CASSDRDEGELYNEQFF	TRBV2	17
CATSRVVGNSGRAGETQYF	TRBV15	19
CATSDPPNHEQFF	TRBV24-1	13
CASRRGANVLTF	TRBV2	12
CSVELQGWVTEAFF	TRBV29-1	14
CASSLRLAGGQETQYF	TRBV27	16
CASSYSPWTRITSGRRETQYF	TRBV6-2/TRBV6-3	21
CASSLVVAGELFF	TRBV5-1	13
CASSLIPRGSSYNEQFF	TRBV7-2	17
CASSLGPSVGTQYF	TRBV7-2	14
CSAIAQWYQETQYF	TRBV29-1	14